The 32 T cell receptor beta chains below were found in one sample sequenced in a study of T cell responses to AZD1222 COVID-19 vaccine. The table came from immunoSEQ multiplex PCR; TCRdb's copy has only in-frame clones and leaves some out. The table has 90,000 to 120,000 clones, about 89% seen once. The sequenced sample was peripheral blood, obtained 28 days after the second AZD1222 dose. The receptors here all came from an adult who received the AZD1222 COVID-19 vaccine.

This clone was recorded a few times. V and J are TRBV11-2 and TRBJ1-6; 9 bases map to TRBD1. V shed 4 bases and J 9 bases; nucleotides not matched to a gene: 7. Germline CDR1 SGHAT, CDR2 FQNNGV. This CDR3 comprises 15 residues. CDR3 nucleotides: TGTGCCAGCAGCTCGATACAGGGGGCGGTTTCACCCCTCCACTTT. Amino acids: CASSSIQGAVSPLHF.

The chain combines TRBV7-9 with TRBJ2-3; TRBD1 matches at 11 bases. This CDR3 contains 15 residues. Per the germline V gene, CDR1 is SEHNR and CDR2 is FQNEAQ (reference sequence). With 4 bases clipped from V and 5 bases from J, the junction kept 5 bases outside the gene matches. CDR3 DNA: TGTGCCAGCAGCTCCGGGACAGGGGGTATAGATACGCAGTATTTT. Amino acids: CASSSGTGGIDTQYF.

A single count supports this clone. The CDR3: CASSLLEGARDIQYF. CDR3 bases: TGTGCCAGCAGCCTCCTTGAGGGGGCTAGGGACATTCAGTACTTC. The rearrangement links TRBV14 to TRBJ2-4; 7 nucleotides match TRBD1. The CDR3 extends over 15 amino acids. Germline V lookup: CDR1 SGHDN, CDR2 FVKESK. With 4 bases clipped from V and 8 bases from J, the junction kept 11 bases outside the gene matches.

The chain employs TRBV9 and TRBJ2-7; 12 bases line up with TRBD1. The CDR3 contains 15 residues. The J segment lost 4 bases and the V segment lost 3 bases, leaving 5 bases of the junction unmatched. Germline CDR1 SGDLS, CDR2 YYNGEE. The DNA of the CDR3 is TGTGCCAGCAGCGGAGGGACAGGGGGCGCGTACGAGCAGTACTTC. Translation gives CASSGGTGGAYEQYF.

The DNA for the CDR3 is TGCGCCAGCAGTCAATCGGAGGACCTTACAACTAATGAAAAACTGTTTTTT. It codes for CASSQSEDLTTNEKLFF. The gene calls are TRBV23-1 and TRBJ1-4, with unresolved D. TRBV23-1 is sorted into the ORF group, with uncertain function. The CDR3 is made up of 17 amino acids. V lost 0 bases and J 0 bases, leaving 11 bases between the germline ends.

The table lists this clone with a count of one. V is TRBV6-5 and J is TRBJ1-5; D is perhaps TRBD1 (5 bases). Trimming shortened V by 5 bases and J by 2 bases, and 13 bases separated the two germline ends. Germline CDR1 reads MNHEY; CDR2 reads SVGAGI. This CDR3 is 15 amino acids long. The CDR3 coding sequence is TGTGCCAGCAGTCAGGGTCTCGGGGGCAATCAGCCCCAGCATTTT. Protein product: CASSQGLGGNQPQHF.

The V call is TRBV5-1, the J call TRBJ2-3, with 7 bases lining up with TRBD2. This CDR3 has 14 residues. Germline V CDR1 and CDR2: SGHRS, YFSETQ. Losses at the gene ends were 7 bases for V and 1 base for J; bases not matched to a gene: 6. This CDR3 is CASRPAGGTDTQYF. CDR3 DNA: TGCGCCAGCCGACCGGCGGGGGGCACAGATACGCAGTATTTT. The variable domain in full, completed from reference TRBV5-1 and TRBJ2-3, reads KAGVTQTPRYLIKTRGQQVTLSCSPISGHRSVSWYQQTPGQGLQFLFEYFSETQRNKGNFPGRFSGRQFSNSRSEMNVSTLELGDSALYLCASRPAGGTDTQYFGPGTRLTVL.

This chain joins TRBV2 and TRBJ1-6; the match to TRBD1 covers 12 bases. This CDR3 comprises 14 residues. After removal of 6 bases from V and 10 bases from J, the junction contained 4 bases not matched to a gene. The germline CDR1 and CDR2 sequences are SNHLY and FYNNEI. The CDR3 nucleotides read TGTGCCAGCAGGGCCGGGACAGGGGGCTCACCCCTCCACTTT. Translated: CASRAGTGGSPLHF.

The rearrangement joins TRBV19 to TRBJ2-7, with TRBD2 matching 8 bases. The CDR3 extends over 16 amino acids. Germline V gives CDR1 LNHDA, CDR2 SQIVND (reference sequence). V was pared by 0 bases and J by 4 bases, with 8 bases of the junction left unmatched. CDR3 amino acids: CASSIDHQRESYEQYF. CDR3 DNA: TGTGCCAGTAGTATAGATCACCAGCGGGAGTCTTACGAGCAGTACTTC. The full variable domain, rest sourced from reference TRBV19 and TRBJ2-7, is DGGITQSPKYLFRKEGQNVTLSCEQNLNHDAMYWYRQDPGQGLRLIYYSQIVNDFQKGDIAEGYSVSREKKESFPLTVTSAQKNPTAFYLCASSIDHQRESYEQYFGPGTRLTVT.

J is TRBJ1-5 and V is TRBV28; no clear D. Looked up from germline, CDR1 is MDHEN and CDR2 is SYDVKM. Trimming stripped 6 bases from V and 1 base from J, with 10 bases between. The CDR3 is 14 residues long. The CDR3 loop is CASRAGESNQPQHF. The CDR3 DNA follows: TGTGCCAGCAGGGCAGGAGAGAGCAATCAGCCCCAGCATTTT.

The chain combines TRBV7-2 with TRBJ2-3; maybe TRBD2 (5 bases). Germline values: CDR1 SGHTA, CDR2 FQGNSA. This CDR3 is built from 16 residues. V lost 2 bases and J 0 bases, leaving 12 bases between the germline ends. CDR3 coding DNA: TGTGCCAGCAGCTTATGGCGGGCCACTAGCACAGATACGCAGTATTTT. As protein: CASSLWRATSTDTQYF.

The chain carries TRBV18 and TRBJ1-4; no firm D call. Germline V gene lookup returns CDR1 KGHSH and CDR2 LQKENI. V shed 5 bases and J shed 4 bases, with 5 bases lying between them. This CDR3 has 12 amino acids. CDR3 DNA sequence: TGTGCCAGCTCAGTCCTTAATGAAAAACTGTTTTTT. Amino acid sequence: CASSVLNEKLFF.

V usage is TRBV28 and J usage is TRBJ2-3; a weak D match, TRBD2 (5 bases). This CDR3 has 15 amino acids. The germline V gene encodes CDR1 MDHEN and CDR2 SYDVKM. V shed 6 bases and J shed 4 bases, with 17 bases lying between them. CDR3 DNA sequence: TGTGCCAGCAGCCCATCCGGACTGGCATCAGATACGCAGTATTTT. It encodes CASSPSGLASDTQYF.

The chain uses TRBV11-2 and TRBJ1-4; 10 nucleotides line up with TRBD1. The CDR3 totals 15 residues. Trimming took 3 bases from V and 7 from J; bases not matched to a gene: 5. Germline V gene sequence: CDR1 SGHAT, CDR2 FQNNGV. The CDR3 region is CASSLGTGVSEKLFF. DNA for the CDR3: TGTGCCAGCAGCTTGGGGACAGGGGTTTCTGAAAAACTGTTTTTT.

This clone was detected a few times. This sequence joins TRBV2 and TRBJ2-7; 8 bases align to TRBD1. V lost 3 bases to trimming and J lost 1 base; unmatched junction nucleotides: 5. Germline V CDR1 and CDR2: SNHLY, FYNNEI. This CDR3 has 15 residues. CDR3 coding DNA: TGTGCCAGCAGTGAGCGGAGACAGGGGTCCTACGAGCAGTACTTC. Translated, it gives CASSERRQGSYEQYF.

The chain combines TRBV29-1 with TRBJ2-7; D might be TRBD2 (5 bases). The CDR3 consists of 12 residues. Deletions cut 4 bases from V and 6 bases from J, with 13 bases between. Germline values: CDR1 SQVTM, CDR2 ANQGSEA. CDR3 nucleotide sequence: TGCAGCGTTGGATCCGGGATCAGCGAGCAGTACTTC. Its protein product is CSVGSGISEQYF.

V is TRBV15 and J is TRBJ1-5; 9 bases map to TRBD1. V gave up 0 bases and J gave up 7 bases; unmatched junction bases: 7. CDR1 LNHNV and CDR2 YYDKDF come from the germline V gene (reference sequence). This CDR3 region has 16 residues. CDR3 loop: CATSRDLGTGRQPQHF. DNA for the CDR3: TGTGCCACCAGCAGAGATCTAGGGACAGGGAGGCAGCCCCAGCATTTT.

The chain combines TRBV2 with TRBJ1-2, with TRBD1 matching over 7 bases. Germline V gene sequence: CDR1 SNHLY, CDR2 FYNNEI. The CDR3 covers 11 residues. V dropped 6 bases and J dropped 12; count of bases not matched to a gene: 7. CDR3 protein: CASSHRGDDTF. In DNA form, the CDR3 reads TGTGCCAGCAGCCACAGGGGAGATGACACCTTC.

The CDR3 DNA follows: TGTGCCAGCAGCGTAGCCCGGGACAGGGAAACAGATACGCAGTATTTT. Protein sequence: CASSVARDRETDTQYF. The chain couples TRBV9 to TRBJ2-3; 9 bases map to TRBD1. CDR1 and CDR2 from the germline V gene are SGDLS and YYNGEE. V was pared by 0 bases and J by 3 bases, with 5 bases of the junction left unmatched. The CDR3 is 16 residues long. Variable domain in full (rest from reference TRBV9 and TRBJ2-3): DSGVTQTPKHLITATGQRVTLRCSPRSGDLSVYWYQQSLDQGLQFLIQYYNGEERAKGNILERFSAQQFPDLHSELNLSSLELGDSALYFCASSVARDRETDTQYFGPGTRLTVL.

The chain joins TRBV2 to TRBJ1-6; D call uncertain. V was cut by 6 bases and J by 10 bases, with 16 bases left in between. Germline V gene sequence: CDR1 SNHLY, CDR2 FYNNEI. This CDR3 has 14 residues. CDR3 in amino acids: CASRTGFRHSPLHF. In nucleotides, the CDR3 is TGTGCCAGCAGAACGGGGTTTCGTCACTCACCCCTCCACTTT.

V and J are TRBV4-1 and TRBJ1-5; D not resolved. CDR1 and CDR2 (germline): MGHRA, YSYEKL. The CDR3 is 14 residues long. Trimming removed 3 bases from V and 4 bases from J, with 10 bases in between. The CDR3 DNA follows: TGCGCCAGCAGCCAGAGCTCCGGGAATCAGCCCCAGCATTTT. Protein: CASSQSSGNQPQHF.

V and J are TRBV7-9 and TRBJ1-6, with D tentatively TRBD1 (5 bases). This CDR3 is built from 15 residues. CDR1 is SEHNR, CDR2 FQNEAQ, per germline (reference sequence). Between the trimmed V and J ends, which lost 5 bases and 1 base, there was a span of 9 bases. The CDR3 DNA sequence: TGTGCCAGCAGCGCAGGGTTGTCCTATAATTCACCCCTCCACTTT. Its protein product is CASSAGLSYNSPLHF.

This chain uses TRBV23-1 with TRBJ1-1; TRBD1 matches 7 bases. TRBV23-1 is recorded as an ORF, its role being uncertain. The CDR3 contains 15 residues. The trim removed 9 bases at V and 4 bases at J, leaving 14 bases unmatched. CDR3 residues: CASTGRGRRSTEAFF. For the CDR3, the DNA is TGCGCCAGTACTGGGAGGGGGCGAAGGAGCACTGAAGCTTTCTTT.

J is TRBJ1-2 and V is TRBV6-5, with 8 bases fitting TRBD1. V gave up 5 bases and J gave up 5 bases; unmatched junction bases: 4. This CDR3 is 13 amino acids long. The germline gives CDR1 MNHEY, CDR2 SVGAGI. The CDR3: CASSQTGDYGYTF. The CDR3 DNA reads TGTGCCAGCAGTCAGACAGGGGATTATGGCTACACCTTC.

The chain is built from TRBV7-2 and TRBJ1-1; TRBD1 aligns across 8 bases. This CDR3 spans 15 amino acids. V was clipped by 7 bases and J by 5 bases; unmatched bases: 12. Germline CDR1 SGHTA, CDR2 FQGNSA. CDR3 sequence (DNA): TGTGCCAGCAACCTACGGGCAGGGGGCTATACTGAAGCTTTCTTT. Translated, it gives CASNLRAGGYTEAFF.

This clone was found a few times. The V and J genes are TRBV5-8 and TRBJ1-2; 7 bases are a match to TRBD1. Germline values: CDR1 SGHTS, CDR2 YDEGEE. The length of the CDR3 is 13 residues. Losses at the gene ends were 4 bases for V and 8 bases for J; bases not matched to a gene: 8. The CDR3 protein is CASSLTGTQGYTF. CDR3 sequence (DNA): TGTGCCAGCAGCCTGACAGGGACACAGGGCTACACCTTC.

The chain has TRBV18 and TRBJ2-2, with 7 positions matching TRBD1. Unmatched junction bases numbered 4, after V lost 3 bases and J lost 0 bases. The germline CDR1 and CDR2 sequences are KGHSH and LQKENI. This CDR3 comprises 16 residues. The CDR3 coding sequence is TGTGCCAGCTCACCTTCTGGACAGGCGAACACCGGGGAGCTGTTTTTT. Protein product: CASSPSGQANTGELFF.

With regard to this clone: Its ends do not fully match the called genes, so a read error is possible. V gene TRBV6-6 combines with J gene TRBJ1-2, with 9 nucleotides matching TRBD1. CDR3 size: 11 residues. The germline gives CDR1 MNHNY, CDR2 SVGAGI (reference sequence). The CDR3 sequence: CASSLLGDRVF. CDR3 DNA: TGTGCCAGCAGTCTCCTCGGGGACAGGGTCTTC.

The chain recombines TRBV10-3 with TRBJ1-6; 9 positions match TRBD1. The CDR3 has 17 residues. The junction had 10 bases not matched to a gene; V was cut back by 3 bases and J by 7 bases. Germline values: CDR1 ENHRY, CDR2 SYGVKD. The CDR3 bases are TGTGCCATCAGTGAAGCCCCGGGACAGGGTAAAAATTCACCCCTCCACTTT. Translating it yields CAISEAPGQGKNSPLHF.

The rearrangement joins TRBV19 to TRBJ1-1; tentatively, D is TRBD1 (5 bases). This CDR3 has 14 amino acids. With 6 bases removed from V and 0 bases from J, the gap between germline ends came to 11 bases. Germline CDR1 is LNHDA and CDR2 is SQIVND (reference sequence). DNA of the CDR3: TGTGCCAGTAGGCCTACGACAGTGAACACTGAAGCTTTCTTT. Its protein product is CASRPTTVNTEAFF.

The rearrangement uses TRBV9 and TRBJ2-7; maybe TRBD1 (5 bases). Germline-derived CDR1 and CDR2 are SGDLS and YYNGEE. The CDR3 is 14 residues long. Trimming removed 0 bases from V and 6 bases from J, with 13 bases in between. The CDR3 region is CASSVGKGSLEQYF. The CDR3 nucleotides are TGTGCCAGCAGCGTAGGGAAGGGGTCGCTCGAGCAGTACTTC.

This chain uses TRBV6-2 or TRBV6-3 with TRBJ2-6; D not certain. Germline-derived CDR1 and CDR2 are MNHEY and SVGEGT. The CDR3 contains 15 residues. Trimming removed 1 base at V and 4 bases at J, with 8 bases between. The CDR3 sequence: CASSYWGSGANVLTF. CDR3 sequence (DNA): TGTGCCAGCAGTTACTGGGGTTCCGGGGCCAACGTCCTGACTTTC.